The 3 T cell receptor beta chains listed next were all sequenced from one sample in a study of T cells in Graves' hyperthyroidism and ophthalmopathy (dated by TCRdb to about 2019). Libraries were prepared through multiplex PCR. The sequencer listed for this sample is Illumina HiSeq 2000. Amplification of TCR beta CDR3 regions was carried out from RNA transcripts. A first-round RT-PCR of the TCR CDR3 used the HTBI primer set with the Qiagen OneStep RT-PCR kit. TCRdb redid the processing of the public reads, applying fastp at Q25 and MiXCR, and retained in-frame beta chains. Entries that share a CDR3 protein sequence are merged under the most common genes and DNA. The sample table holds hundreds of thousands of distinct CDR3 sequences, of which roughly 14% were seen once. Less than 15% of the sample goes to the ten largest clones. The sequencing sample was made of blood. All receptors derive from a man aged 18 to 30 with Graves' ophthalmopathy.

This clonotype was seen only a few times. V usage is TRBV4-1 and J usage is TRBJ2-1, with 8 nucleotides matching TRBD1. This CDR3 is built from 17 residues. Trimming cost V 3 bases and J 4 bases; bases outside gene matches: 11. Germline V gene sequence: CDR1 MGHRA, CDR2 YSYEKL. This CDR3 reads CASSQSGQGGGYNEQFF. The DNA of the CDR3 is TGCGCCAGCAGCCAGAGTGGACAGGGAGGAGGGTACAATGAGCAGTTCTTC.

The J gene is TRBJ2-7, the V gene TRBV10-2; 9 nucleotides match TRBD2. This CDR3 has 13 amino acids. V lost 7 bases, J lost 3 bases, and 4 bases stayed unmatched. Germline lookup yields CDR1 WSHSY and CDR2 SAAADI. For the CDR3, the DNA is TGCGCCAGCAAGGCGCGGGAGGGCTACGAGCAGTACTTC. It translates to CASKAREGYEQYF.

V gene TRBV25-1 combines with J gene TRBJ2-1, with TRBD1 matching 7 bases. Trimming cost V 4 bases and J 5 bases; bases outside gene matches: 2. This CDR3 has 13 residues. Germline V gene sequence: CDR1 MGHDK, CDR2 SYGVNS. The CDR3 sequence: CASSGGQDNEQFF. CDR3 coding DNA: TGTGCCAGCAGTGGTGGACAGGACAATGAGCAGTTCTTC.